This T cell receptor beta chain was recovered during a study of siplizumab effects on memory and regulatory T cells. This clone ranks as medium-sized (0.01 to 0.1%). As yet, its antigen is unknown. General observations from the study: In unstimulated cells, naive T cells appeared more diverse than memory T cells and seemed major alloresponse contributors. Alloreactive sequences that could be traced to unstimulated CD4+ memory cells showed a significant reduction under siplizumab.

The CDR3 length is 15 residues. Coculturing was carried out on the mixed lymphocyte reaction cells. It lasted six to seven days and was done at 37°C. CFSE-tagged responder PBMCs and Violet Dye-tagged stimulator PBMCs were mixed 1:1. Assay used: immunoSEQ multiplex PCR; TCRdb lists only in-frame clones, some missing. Among 9,000 to 10,000 clones listed, almost 40% were seen once. The clonotype originates from a human donor in good health; the cells came from an allogeneic mixed lymphocyte reaction. Material for sequencing was CFSE-low (dividing) CD4+ T cells sorted from an allogeneic mixed lymphocyte reaction. The rearrangement joins TRBV21-1 to TRBJ1-2; TRBD1, the table's D call, lacks a check against the DNA. TRBV21-1 constitutes a pseudogene. The CDR3, as DNA: TGTGCCAGCAGCAAAGCGGCAGGACAGAGGGCTGGCTACACCTTC. Protein sequence: CASSKAAGQRAGYTF.